The entry below describes one T cell receptor beta chain. The data belong to a study of blood T cell repertoires in COVID-19. Study-wide background: Samples of COVID-19 (acute and convalescent) were obtained from the United States, Italy and Spain. In each case, the material was cDNA or gDNA derived from T cells, B-cell-depleted T cells, or PBMCs.

Under the authors' procedure: Nucleated cell number was recorded as an estimate derived from reference gene primer amplification. The repertoire was sequenced with immunoSEQ multiplex PCR; TCRdb's copy has only in-frame clones and lacks some. Clone size and V and J calls were adopted from that table, with D and trimming inferred from the DNA. The repertoire holds tens of thousands of clones, with approximately 86% as singletons. Input material: peripheral blood. This clonotype was obtained from a man in his sixties or seventies with active COVID-19.

The CDR3 nucleotides read TGCGCCAGCAGCCCCGGACTAGCGGGGGGTAGCACAGATACGCAGTATTTT. Translating it yields CASSPGLAGGSTDTQYF. J is TRBJ2-3 and V is TRBV5-1; 14 positions match TRBD2. The CDR3 consists of 17 residues. V trimming: 4 bases; J trimming: 0 bases; junction bases outside the gene matches: 4. Germline V gives CDR1 SGHRS, CDR2 YFSETQ.